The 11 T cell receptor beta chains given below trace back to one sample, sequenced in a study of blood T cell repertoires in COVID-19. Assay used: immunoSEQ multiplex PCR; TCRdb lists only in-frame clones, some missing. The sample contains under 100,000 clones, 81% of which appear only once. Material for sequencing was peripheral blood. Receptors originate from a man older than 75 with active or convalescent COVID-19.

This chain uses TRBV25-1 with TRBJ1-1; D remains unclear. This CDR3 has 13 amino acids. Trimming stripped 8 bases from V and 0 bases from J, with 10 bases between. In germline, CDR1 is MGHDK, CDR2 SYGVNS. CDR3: CASEGPLNTEAFF. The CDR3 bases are TGTGCCAGCGAGGGCCCATTGAACACTGAAGCTTTCTTT.

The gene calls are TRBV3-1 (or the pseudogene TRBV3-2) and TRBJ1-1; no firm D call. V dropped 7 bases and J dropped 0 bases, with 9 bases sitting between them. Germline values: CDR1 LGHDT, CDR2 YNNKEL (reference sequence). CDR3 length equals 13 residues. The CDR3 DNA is TGTGCCAGCACCCAGCTACTGAACACTGAAGCTTTCTTT. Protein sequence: CASTQLLNTEAFF.

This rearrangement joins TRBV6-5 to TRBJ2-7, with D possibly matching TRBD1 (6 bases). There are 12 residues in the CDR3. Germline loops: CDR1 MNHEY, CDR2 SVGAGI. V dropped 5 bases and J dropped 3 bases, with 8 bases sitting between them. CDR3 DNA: TGTGCCAGCAGTCGGGACATCTACGAGCAGTACTTC. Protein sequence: CASSRDIYEQYF.

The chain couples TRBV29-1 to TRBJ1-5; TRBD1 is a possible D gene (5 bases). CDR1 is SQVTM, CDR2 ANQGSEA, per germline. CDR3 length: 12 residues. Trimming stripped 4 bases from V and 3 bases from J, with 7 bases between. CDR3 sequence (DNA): TGCAGCGTTGGACAGCTCAATCAGCCCCAGCATTTT. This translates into CSVGQLNQPQHF.

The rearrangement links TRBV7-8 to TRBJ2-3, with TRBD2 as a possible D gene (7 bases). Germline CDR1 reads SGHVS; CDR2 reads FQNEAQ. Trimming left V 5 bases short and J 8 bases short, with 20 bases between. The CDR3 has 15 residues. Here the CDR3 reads CASSPPVGGAGTQYF. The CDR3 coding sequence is TGTGCCAGCAGCCCCCCCGTGGGGGGGGCGGGTACGCAGTATTTT.

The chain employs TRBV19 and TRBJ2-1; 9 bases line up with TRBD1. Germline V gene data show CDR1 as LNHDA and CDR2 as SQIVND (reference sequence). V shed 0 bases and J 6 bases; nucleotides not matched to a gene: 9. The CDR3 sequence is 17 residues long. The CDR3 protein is CASSIEGRGQGLNEQFF. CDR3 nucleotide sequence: TGTGCCAGTAGTATAGAGGGCCGGGGACAGGGCCTCAATGAGCAGTTCTTC.

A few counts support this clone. CDR3 sequence reads: CASSLTPTGRGGYTF. DNA of the CDR3: TGTGCCAGCAGCCTCACCCCGACAGGTAGGGGAGGCTACACCTTC. J is TRBJ1-2 and V is TRBV6-6; perhaps TRBD1 as D (6 bases). V was cut by 6 bases and J by 8 bases, with 22 bases left in between. Per the germline V gene, CDR1 is MNHNY and CDR2 is SVGAGI (reference sequence). There are 15 residues in the CDR3.

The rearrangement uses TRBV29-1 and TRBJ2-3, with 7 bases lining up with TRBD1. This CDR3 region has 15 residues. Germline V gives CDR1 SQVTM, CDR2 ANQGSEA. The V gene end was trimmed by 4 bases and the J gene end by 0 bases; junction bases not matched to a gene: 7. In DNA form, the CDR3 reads TGCAGCGTTGTTAGACAGGGAACTAGCACAGATACGCAGTATTTT. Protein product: CSVVRQGTSTDTQYF.

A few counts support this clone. The CDR3 reads CASSPDRQGASTDTQYF. In DNA, the CDR3 is TGTGCCAGCTCACCGGATCGACAGGGAGCTAGCACAGATACGCAGTATTTT. The chain uses TRBV18 and TRBJ2-3; 7 bases align to TRBD1. The CDR3 is made up of 17 amino acids. Unmatched junction bases numbered 9, after V lost 3 bases and J lost 0 bases. CDR1 is KGHSH and CDR2 is LQKENI in the germline V gene.

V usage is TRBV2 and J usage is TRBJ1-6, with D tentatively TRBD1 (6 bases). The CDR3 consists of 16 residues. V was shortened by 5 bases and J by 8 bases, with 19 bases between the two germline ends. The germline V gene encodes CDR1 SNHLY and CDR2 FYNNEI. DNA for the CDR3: TGTGCCAGCAGTCCCCCGCGGGGGGCGGTAGATTCACCCCTCCACTTT. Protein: CASSPPRGAVDSPLHF. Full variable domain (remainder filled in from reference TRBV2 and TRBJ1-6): EPEVTQTPSHQVTQMGQEVILRCVPISNHLYFYWYRQILGQKVEFLVSFYNNEISEKSEIFDDQFSVERPDGSNFTLKIRSTKLEDSAMYFCASSPPRGAVDSPLHFGNGTRLTVT.

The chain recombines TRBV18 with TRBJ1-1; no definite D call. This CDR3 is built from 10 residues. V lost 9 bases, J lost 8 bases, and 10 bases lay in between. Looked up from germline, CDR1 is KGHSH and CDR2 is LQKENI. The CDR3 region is CARHLGEAFF. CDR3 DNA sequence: TGTGCCAGGCACCTCGGGGAAGCTTTCTTT.